These 8 T cell receptor beta chains were all obtained from the same sample, sequenced in a study of shared clonotypes between healthy human individuals. Data came from immunoSEQ multiplex PCR; TCRdb stores just in-frame clones and leaves some out. This sample has roughly 1.4 million clones; approximately 98.5% occur once, and the top ten carry about 0.4%. Material: naive CD4+ T cells sorted from blood. Noted subset: CD45RA+ positively selected. The receptors were sampled from a man aged 25 to 40 in good health.

The rearrangement joins TRBV10-3 to TRBJ1-4, with a possible D match to TRBD1 (5 bases). CDR1 is ENHRY, CDR2 SYGVKD, per germline. Trimming removed 0 bases from V and 5 bases from J, with 13 bases in between. The CDR3 is 16 residues long. In nucleotides, the CDR3 is TGTGCCATCAGTGAGTCAAGAGACAGTCGAAATGAAAAACTGTTTTTT. This translates into CAISESRDSRNEKLFF.

The CDR3 is CASSFTSGRAYEQYF. The CDR3, as DNA: TGTGCCAGCAGCTTTACTAGCGGGAGGGCCTACGAGCAGTACTTC. The gene calls are TRBV5-4 and TRBJ2-7, with 13 nucleotides matching TRBD2. From germline, CDR1 is SGHNT and CDR2 YYREEE (reference sequence). V was pared by 2 bases and J by 2 bases, with 1 base of the junction left unmatched. The CDR3 contains 15 residues. Filled out from reference TRBV5-4 and TRBJ2-7, the complete variable domain reads ETGVTQSPTHLIKTRGQQVTLRCSSQSGHNTVSWYQQALGQGPQFIFQYYREEENGRGNFPPRFSGLQFPNYSSELNVNALELDDSALYLCASSFTSGRAYEQYFGPGTRLTVT.

The chain couples TRBV5-6 to TRBJ2-3; 7 positions match TRBD2. Germline V gene data show CDR1 as SGHDT and CDR2 as YYEEEE. This CDR3 has 15 residues. V was clipped by 1 base and J by 4 bases; unmatched bases: 6. The DNA for the CDR3 is TGTGCCAGCAGCTTGACCGCCCGGGAGGCAGATACGCAGTATTTT. It is translated as CASSLTAREADTQYF.

The chain has TRBV5-1 and TRBJ2-3, with 14 bases fitting TRBD2. V dropped 3 bases and J dropped 4; count of bases not matched to a gene: 19. Germline V gene data show CDR1 as SGHRS and CDR2 as YFSETQ. This CDR3 spans 21 amino acids. CDR3: CASSSGLAGVLSVRLADTQYF. CDR3 nucleotides: TGCGCCAGCAGCTCGGGACTAGCGGGAGTTTTGTCTGTTCGACTGGCAGATACGCAGTATTTT.

The chain carries TRBV28 and TRBJ1-3; a possible D gene is TRBD1 (5 bases). CDR1 and CDR2 from the germline V gene are MDHEN and SYDVKM. V was clipped by 6 bases and J by 1 base, with 16 bases between them. The CDR3 is 16 residues long. This CDR3 is CASSRQKILSGNTIYF. CDR3 nucleotide sequence: TGTGCCAGCAGCCGACAGAAAATACTATCTGGAAACACCATATATTTT. The variable domain in full, with the rest retrieved from reference TRBV28 and TRBJ1-3, is DVKVTQSSRYLVKRTGEKVFLECVQDMDHENMFWYRQDPGLGLRLIYFSYDVKMKEKGDIPEGYSVSREKKERFSLILESASTNQTSMYLCASSRQKILSGNTIYFGEGSWLTVV.

The DNA for the CDR3 is TGTGCCAGCAGGGCTGGACCGGGACCTGGGACTGAAGCTTTCTTT. Translating it yields CASRAGPGPGTEAFF. The chain has TRBV2 and TRBJ1-1, with D tentatively TRBD1 (5 bases). The V and J ends lost 6 bases and 5 bases respectively, with 19 bases between them. From germline, CDR1 is SNHLY and CDR2 FYNNEI. This CDR3 contains 15 residues.

The V call is TRBV10-2, the J call TRBJ1-2; D gene uncertain. Germline lookup yields CDR1 WSHSY and CDR2 SAAADI. The ends were cut back, 0 bases at V and 6 bases at J, with 11 bases in the middle. The CDR3 length is 14 residues. The CDR3 is CASSESWGANGYTF. The CDR3 DNA is TGCGCCAGCAGTGAGTCGTGGGGAGCGAATGGCTACACCTTC.

A note on this clone: Other DNA sequences of this sample code for an identical CDR3. The rearrangement uses TRBV19 and TRBJ2-1; 7 bases map to TRBD2. J was trimmed by 0 bases and V by 6 bases; bases with no gene match: 2. The germline V gene has CDR1 LNHDA and CDR2 SQIVND (reference sequence). The CDR3 covers 14 residues. Here the CDR3 reads CASRRGSSYNEQFF. CDR3 coding DNA: TGTGCCAGTAGGCGGGGGAGCTCCTACAATGAGCAGTTCTTC. Using reference TRBV19 and TRBJ2-1 for the parts outside the CDR3, the full variable domain is DGGITQSPKYLFRKEGQNVTLSCEQNLNHDAMYWYRQDPGQGLRLIYYSQIVNDFQKGDIAEGYSVSREKKESFPLTVTSAQKNPTAFYLCASRRGSSYNEQFFGPGTRLTVL.